The clone carrying this T cell receptor beta chain has at least ten counts. Its antigen is as yet unknown. An end of the junction does not agree with germline; a read error may underlie this. The same CDR3 also results from other DNA sequences found in this sample. These data originate in a study of metastatic and nonmetastatic thyroid tumors. Study information: Repertoire comparisons spanned blood and tumor or nodule tissue from malignant and benign thyroid patients. Study-wide results and limits: Benign nodules reportedly had significantly lower TCR beta diversity than malignant thyroid tumors in blood and tumor.

Original processing notes: The study built a papillary thyroid cancer distant-metastasis classifier from CDR3 differences across clinicopathological groups. TCRdb recomputed clones from the PCR reads via MiXCR. TCRdb's processing, not the authors' own work, is the source of the V and J calls. The sample contains 84,000 or so clones, around 7.8% of which appear only once. All patients were untreated before thyroid surgery. Sequencing used blood. The TCR originated in a female donor with papillary thyroid cancer or a benign thyroid nodule (not recorded which). Some clones in this sample may be carry-over from other donors' samples.

The CDR3 loop reads CASSFDLGTGVQETQYF. CDR3 nucleotide sequence: TGTGCCAGCAGTTTCGATCTCGGGACAGGGGTTCAAGAGACTCAGTACTTC. V and J are TRBV12-3 or TRBV12-4 and TRBJ2-5, with 10 bases matching TRBD1. This CDR3 has 17 amino acids.